The 30 T cell receptor beta chains in this list originate from one sample, sequenced in a study of T cells expressing NK-cell markers. From its re-call of the 5' RACE reads, TCRdb lists each CDR3 protein once, without DNA. Its clone listing holds roughly 180,000 distinct CDR3 sequences. Sequenced sample: blood T cells: a sorted CD56 or NKG2C T cell subset, CD4+ or CD8+ T cells, or bulk PBMC T cells (not recorded which). Every receptor here comes from a woman between 18 and 70 years old in good health.

The chain combines TRBV7-2 with TRBJ1-1. This CDR3 contains 13 residues. The germline V gene has CDR1 SGHTA and CDR2 FQGNSA. CDR3 region: CASSPLPAGKAFF.

This chain joins TRBV6-1 and TRBJ2-6; the D call of TRBD1 rests on TCRdb alone, since no DNA is present to check it. The V gene's germline CDR1 is MNHNS and CDR2 SASEGT. This CDR3 is built from 14 residues. The CDR3 protein is CASSGGDGANVLTF.

The chain uses TRBV2 and TRBJ2-5; as DNA is missing, the TRBD2 call by TCRdb cannot be tested. Germline V gives CDR1 SNHLY, CDR2 FYNNEI. This CDR3 is built from 12 residues. CDR3 protein: CASRDLAETQYF. The full variable domain, its missing parts supplied by reference TRBV2 and TRBJ2-5, is EPEVTQTPSHQVTQMGQEVILRCVPISNHLYFYWYRQILGQKVEFLVSFYNNEISEKSEIFDDQFSVERPDGSNFTLKIRSTKLEDSAMYFCASRDLAETQYFGPGTRLLVL.

The rearrangement joins TRBV15 to TRBJ1-5. CDR1 LNHNV and CDR2 YYDKDF come from the germline V gene (reference sequence). This CDR3 spans 19 amino acids. The chain's CDR3 is CATSRKTVGGLQGNQPQHF.

V is TRBV9 and J is TRBJ2-5; TCRdb's D call, TRBD1, is unchecked because there is no DNA. This CDR3 is 16 amino acids long. CDR1 SGDLS and CDR2 YYNGEE come from the germline V gene. The chain's CDR3 is CASSPPGRGREETQYF. Drawing the rest from reference TRBV9 and TRBJ2-5, the complete variable domain is DSGVTQTPKHLITATGQRVTLRCSPRSGDLSVYWYQQSLDQGLQFLIQYYNGEERAKGNILERFSAQQFPDLHSELNLSSLELGDSALYFCASSPPGRGREETQYFGPGTRLLVL.

The V gene is TRBV20-1, the J gene TRBJ2-7; as DNA is missing, the TRBD1 call by TCRdb cannot be tested. Germline V gene lookup returns CDR1 DFQATT and CDR2 SNEGSKA (reference sequence). CDR3 size: 14 residues. The CDR3 sequence is CSALDRVGLYEQYF.

The J gene is TRBJ1-1, the V gene TRBV20-1; TCRdb designates TRBD1, a call that cannot be tested without DNA. The CDR3 has 15 amino acids. Per germline, CDR1 DFQATT and CDR2 SNEGSKA (reference sequence). The CDR3 reads CSASRGTGGRQEAFF.

V is TRBV29-1 and J is TRBJ1-5; the D call from TCRdb, TRBD1, cannot be confirmed without DNA. The CDR3 runs to 14 residues. CDR1 is SQVTM, CDR2 ANQGSEA, per germline. The CDR3 loop reads CSVGGTDKNQPQHF.

The chain couples TRBV5-1 to TRBJ1-4; the TCRdb D gene call, TRBD1, has no DNA to confirm it. Per the germline V gene, CDR1 is SGHRS and CDR2 is YFSETQ. The CDR3 has 15 residues. The CDR3 protein is CASSLGAGGSEKLFF.

This chain uses TRBV6-1 with TRBJ1-5; the D gene TCRdb calls, TRBD1, cannot be checked with no DNA. The CDR3 sequence is 15 residues long. Germline CDR1 MNHNS, CDR2 SASEGT. The CDR3 region is CASSASLGAGQPQHF.

The rearrangement links TRBV12-3 or TRBV12-4 to TRBJ2-1; TCRdb reports TRBD1, a call that lacks DNA to check it against. The CDR3 has 14 amino acids. The CDR3 region is CASRPGQGRHEQFF.

The CDR3 sequence is CASSLSSTRSGNTIYF. V usage is TRBV12-3 or TRBV12-4 and J usage is TRBJ1-3. The CDR3 totals 16 residues.

V usage is TRBV25-1 and J usage is TRBJ2-3; with no DNA, the TCRdb D assignment of TRBD1 cannot be verified. Germline V gene data show CDR1 as MGHDK and CDR2 as SYGVNS. The CDR3 runs 16 residues. This CDR3 is CASRWGSGGPTDTQYF.

The CDR3 here is CAGQTNTEAFF. V usage is TRBV12-3 or TRBV12-4 and J usage is TRBJ1-1; TCRdb returns TRBD1, unconfirmable since there is no DNA. This CDR3 spans 11 amino acids.

V gene TRBV20-1 combines with J gene TRBJ2-1. The germline CDR1 and CDR2 sequences are DFQATT and SNEGSKA (reference sequence). The CDR3 sequence is 11 residues long. CDR3 in amino acids: CSAQWGSEQFF.

The CDR3 protein is CASSYTVGNTEAFF. The chain links TRBV6-2 or TRBV6-3 to TRBJ1-1; lacking DNA, the TRBD1 call made by TCRdb goes unchecked. The CDR3 contains 14 residues. In germline, CDR1 is MNHEY, CDR2 SVGEGT.

The chain carries TRBV5-1 and TRBJ2-5; TCRdb's D call of TRBD2 is untestable without DNA. This CDR3 contains 15 residues. The germline gives CDR1 SGHRS, CDR2 YFSETQ. The chain's CDR3 is CASSLSGLSQETQYF.

The chain couples TRBV6-1 to TRBJ2-7; TCRdb outputs TRBD1, but without DNA this stays unchecked. This CDR3 comprises 13 residues. Germline V CDR1 and CDR2: MNHNS, SASEGT. CDR3 protein: CASKSTGEEEQYF.

The chain combines TRBV13 with TRBJ2-3. This CDR3 comprises 16 residues. CDR1 and CDR2 (germline): PRHDT, FYEKMQ (reference sequence). The CDR3: CASSGRQIASTDTQYF.

The chain links TRBV20-1 to TRBJ2-3; TCRdb returns TRBD2, unconfirmable since there is no DNA. The CDR3 extends over 16 amino acids. The V gene's germline CDR1 is DFQATT and CDR2 SNEGSKA (reference sequence). CDR3 in amino acids: CSASGLAGGQVDTQYF.

V and J are TRBV2 and TRBJ1-1; TCRdb names TRBD1, which stays unverified in the absence of DNA. There are 13 residues in the CDR3. Germline CDR1 is SNHLY and CDR2 is FYNNEI. CDR3 sequence reads: CASTGNLNTEAFF.

The V call is TRBV9, the J call TRBJ2-5; TCRdb outputs TRBD2, but without DNA this stays unchecked. CDR1 is SGDLS, CDR2 YYNGEE, per germline. This CDR3 is 14 amino acids long. The CDR3 protein is CASSPQGLGETQYF.

The rearrangement joins TRBV5-1 to TRBJ2-2. There are 16 residues in the CDR3. CDR1 SGHRS and CDR2 YFSETQ come from the germline V gene. The CDR3 spells CASSSGTNTYTGELFF.

The chain recombines TRBV5-1 with TRBJ2-5; the D gene TCRdb calls, TRBD1, cannot be checked with no DNA. Looked up from germline, CDR1 is SGHRS and CDR2 is YFSETQ. The CDR3 covers 15 residues. CDR3 loop: CASSLVVGGQETQYF.

The genes are TRBV2 and TRBJ1-6; there is no DNA to check the TCRdb D call of TRBD1. This CDR3 is built from 14 residues. The germline V gene has CDR1 SNHLY and CDR2 FYNNEI. CDR3 sequence reads: CASREQGAGSPLHF.

The chain recombines TRBV4-1 with TRBJ1-4; absent DNA, TCRdb's TRBD1 call cannot be checked. The V gene's germline CDR1 is MGHRA and CDR2 YSYEKL. CDR3 size: 15 residues. This CDR3 reads CASSQVARGPEKLFF.

The chain is built from TRBV20-1 and TRBJ2-3; without DNA, the TCRdb call of TRBD2 cannot be checked. Germline V CDR1 and CDR2: DFQATT, SNEGSKA (reference sequence). The CDR3 extends over 15 amino acids. CDR3 in amino acids: CSASVPGLRTDTQYF.

The chain uses TRBV18 and TRBJ2-7; TCRdb proposes TRBD1, but this gene call is untestable without DNA. The CDR3 is made up of 15 amino acids. Germline assignment: CDR1 KGHSH and CDR2 LQKENI. This CDR3 is CASSPPGTPAYEQYF.

The rearrangement joins TRBV24-1 to TRBJ2-3; TCRdb outputs TRBD2, but without DNA this stays unchecked. The CDR3 consists of 15 residues. Germline V gene sequence: CDR1 KGHDR, CDR2 SFDVKD. CDR3 protein: CATGVRAWRTDTQYF.

This rearrangement joins TRBV20-1 to TRBJ2-7. This CDR3 spans 12 amino acids. Germline V gene sequence: CDR1 DFQATT, CDR2 SNEGSKA (reference sequence). The CDR3 protein is CSAGSVSYEQYF.